The next 20 T cell receptor beta chains were all read from a single sample in a study of blood T cell repertoires in COVID-19. The assay was immunoSEQ multiplex PCR, and TCRdb's table has in-frame clones only and misses some. Of some 200,000 clones listed, 70% to 90% are singletons. Sequenced input: peripheral blood. All receptors derive from a man aged 40-49 years with active or convalescent COVID-19.

The chain is built from TRBV7-9 and TRBJ2-5; D is possibly TRBD2 (6 bases). CDR1 and CDR2 (germline): SEHNR, FQNEAQ (reference sequence). Between the trimmed V and J ends, which lost 5 bases and 2 bases, there was a span of 12 bases. This CDR3 contains 14 residues. CDR3 loop: CASSPGTLQETQYF. In DNA form, the CDR3 reads TGTGCCAGCAGCCCCGGGACTTTACAAGAGACCCAGTACTTC.

This clone was seen more than once but under ten times. V usage is TRBV11-2 and J usage is TRBJ2-1; maybe TRBD2 (7 bases). This CDR3 spans 13 amino acids. Trimming pared 5 bases from V and 10 bases from J, leaving 15 bases between. Looked up from germline, CDR1 is SGHAT and CDR2 is FQNNGV. CDR3 amino acids: CASSPQRGAEQFF. DNA of the CDR3: TGTGCCAGCAGCCCCCAACGGGGGGCCGAGCAGTTCTTC.

This chain connects TRBV6-5 to TRBJ1-1; 9 bases agree with TRBD1. V was pared by 6 bases and J by 2 bases, with 4 bases of the junction left unmatched. The CDR3 is made up of 14 amino acids. Per the germline V gene, CDR1 is MNHEY and CDR2 is SVGAGI. The CDR3 spells CASRDTGGNTEAFF. CDR3 DNA: TGTGCCAGCAGGGATACAGGGGGCAACACTGAAGCTTTCTTT.

Turning to this clone: A junction end diverges from the germline sequence, so it may reflect a read error. This sample also contains other DNA sequences that code for the same CDR3. The chain is built from TRBV29-1 and TRBJ2-7, with 8 bases fitting TRBD1. The V gene's germline CDR1 is SQVTM and CDR2 ANQGSEA. The CDR3 is 12 amino acids. The CDR3 DNA is TGCAGCGTGGAAGGACAGGGAAACGAGCAGTACTTC. Translating gives CSVEGQGNEQYF.

J is TRBJ2-1 and V is TRBV11-3; 8 nucleotides align to TRBD2. In germline, CDR1 is SGHNT, CDR2 YENEEA. The CDR3 is made up of 14 amino acids. V gave up 3 bases and J gave up 9 bases; unmatched junction bases: 7. The CDR3 nucleotides read TGTGCCAGCAGCTTCGAGAGCGGGGGTGGTGAGCAGTTCTTC. Protein product: CASSFESGGGEQFF.

V usage is TRBV7-9 and J usage is TRBJ1-2, with D perhaps TRBD1 (6 bases). The germline V gene encodes CDR1 SEHNR and CDR2 FQNEAQ (reference sequence). The CDR3 sequence is 13 residues long. V lost 5 bases to trimming and J lost 2 bases, with 9 bases between them. The CDR3 here is CASSQDSNYGYTF. CDR3 in DNA: TGTGCCAGCAGCCAGGACAGCAACTATGGCTACACCTTC.

V and J are TRBV5-1 and TRBJ2-3; 8 bases line up with TRBD1. The CDR3 length is 16 residues. The V and J ends lost 4 bases and 0 bases, in that order; junction bases with no gene match: 7. Germline CDR1 SGHRS, CDR2 YFSETQ. The CDR3, as DNA: TGCGCCAGCAGCAGAAGGACAGGGCCAAGCACAGATACGCAGTATTTT. It codes for CASSRRTGPSTDTQYF.

The rearrangement joins TRBV3-1 (or the pseudogene TRBV3-2) to TRBJ2-7; TRBD1 agrees at 10 bases. V lost 5 bases to trimming and J lost 5 bases; unmatched junction nucleotides: 9. The V gene's germline CDR1 is LGHDT and CDR2 YNNKEL (reference sequence). The CDR3 covers 15 residues. CDR3 sequence reads: CASSRLATGGDEQYF. For the CDR3, the DNA is TGTGCCAGCAGCAGGCTGGCGACAGGGGGCGACGAGCAGTACTTC.

The chain has TRBV28 and TRBJ2-7; weak D call: TRBD2 (6 bases). Germline values: CDR1 MDHEN, CDR2 SYDVKM. The CDR3 consists of 13 residues. Trimming shortened V by 8 bases and J by 4 bases, and 15 bases separated the two germline ends. CDR3 region: CASLGPGVYEQYF. In DNA, the CDR3 is TGTGCCAGCCTGGGCCCGGGGGTGTACGAGCAGTACTTC.

The rearrangement joins TRBV10-3 to TRBJ1-5; D possibly corresponds to TRBD1 (6 bases). Germline loops: CDR1 ENHRY, CDR2 SYGVKD. The CDR3 covers 15 residues. With 6 bases removed from V and 0 bases from J, the gap between germline ends came to 12 bases. CDR3 DNA: TGTGCCATCAGCGGGGACACCTATAGCAATCAGCCCCAGCATTTT. Encoded protein: CAISGDTYSNQPQHF.

This clone was counted a single time. This chain links TRBV20-1 with TRBJ1-4; the D is unclear. CDR3 size: 11 residues. CDR1 is DFQATT, CDR2 SNEGSKA, per germline (reference sequence). With 5 bases removed from V and 10 bases from J, the gap between germline ends came to 11 bases. The CDR3 DNA reads as TGCAGTGCTCCCGTCCCGGGAAAACTGTTTTTT. Encoded protein: CSAPVPGKLFF.

This clone came up once. V usage is TRBV18 and J usage is TRBJ1-1, with 8 bases matching TRBD1. The CDR3 covers 15 residues. The germline V gene has CDR1 KGHSH and CDR2 LQKENI. The V gene end was trimmed by 6 bases and the J gene end by 4 bases; junction bases not matched to a gene: 10. The CDR3: CASSAYRGVVTEAFF. The CDR3 region has the DNA TGTGCCAGCTCGGCATACAGGGGGGTAGTCACTGAAGCTTTCTTT.

This clone showed up just a few times. The chain combines TRBV4-1 with TRBJ2-7; 8 positions agree with TRBD1. The CDR3 has 14 residues. After removal of 4 bases from V and 7 bases from J, the junction contained 9 bases not matched to a gene. Germline V CDR1 and CDR2: MGHRA, YSYEKL. CDR3 sequence reads: CASSPRTGLGEQYF. The CDR3 region has the DNA TGCGCCAGCAGCCCCCGGACAGGGCTGGGAGAGCAGTACTTC.

The rearrangement joins TRBV4-3 to TRBJ2-3; D may be TRBD1 (6 bases). The V end lost 1 base, the J end lost 6 bases, and 11 bases lay between the germline ends. Germline V gene data show CDR1 as LGHNA and CDR2 as YSLEER. CDR3 length: 14 residues. This chain's CDR3 is CASSQVQGRDTQYF. CDR3 nucleotides: TGCGCCAGCAGCCAAGTTCAGGGGCGGGATACGCAGTATTTT.

The chain couples TRBV3-1 (or the pseudogene TRBV3-2) to TRBJ2-3; no firm D call. V gave up 1 base and J gave up 11 bases, with 10 bases separating them. CDR3 length: 12 amino acids. Germline V gene lookup returns CDR1 LGHDT and CDR2 YNNKEL (reference sequence). CDR3 DNA sequence: TGTGCCAGCAGCCAAGGCCAGGAACGGCAGTATTTT. Amino acids: CASSQGQERQYF.

The chain carries TRBV28 and TRBJ2-3; D is uncertain. This CDR3 has 16 amino acids. V lost 2 bases to trimming and J lost 0 bases, with 12 bases between them. Per the germline V gene, CDR1 is MDHEN and CDR2 is SYDVKM. CDR3 sequence: CASSLVWAASTDTQYF. Written as DNA, the CDR3 is TGTGCCAGCAGTTTAGTGTGGGCCGCTAGCACAGATACGCAGTATTTT.

This rearrangement joins TRBV7-6 to TRBJ2-5; TRBD1 matches at 7 bases. CDR1 and CDR2 from the germline V gene are SGHVS and FNYEAQ. The junction had 6 bases not matched to a gene; V was cut back by 1 base and J by 1 base. This CDR3 comprises 16 residues. CDR3 protein: CASSLGPGGGQETQYF. The CDR3 nucleotides are TGTGCCAGCAGCTTAGGGCCAGGGGGTGGCCAAGAGACCCAGTACTTC. Using reference TRBV7-6 and TRBJ2-5 for the parts outside the CDR3, the full variable domain is GAGVSQSPRYKVTKRGQDVALRCDPISGHVSLYWYRQALGQGPEFLTYFNYEAQQDKSGLPNDRFSAERPEGSISTLTIQRTEQRDSAMYRCASSLGPGGGQETQYFGPGTRLLVL.

The chain employs TRBV24-1 and TRBJ2-1, with a tentative D call TRBD2 (5 bases). This CDR3 contains 13 residues. V was cut by 0 bases and J by 7 bases, with 6 bases left in between. Looked up from germline, CDR1 is KGHDR and CDR2 is SFDVKD. The CDR3 loop is CATSDLRGNEQFF. In DNA, the CDR3 is TGTGCCACCAGTGATTTGCGAGGGAATGAGCAGTTCTTC.

V and J are TRBV9 and TRBJ2-5, with 14 bases that match TRBD2. This CDR3 is 16 amino acids long. The J segment lost 4 bases and the V segment lost 0 bases, leaving 2 bases of the junction unmatched. CDR1 is SGDLS, CDR2 YYNGEE, per germline. CDR3 nucleotide sequence: TGTGCCAGCAGCGTAGTAGGACTAGCGGGGGGAGAGACCCAGTACTTC. Its protein product is CASSVVGLAGGETQYF.

The gene calls are TRBV7-2 and TRBJ1-2; D gene unclear. Trimming stripped 7 bases from V and 4 bases from J, with 19 bases between. This CDR3 is 15 amino acids long. Germline V CDR1 and CDR2: SGHTA, FQGNSA. CDR3 sequence (DNA): TGTGCCAGCACCTTTAGAGGCGGGGTCTCCTATGGCTACACCTTC. Translation: CASTFRGGVSYGYTF.